This T cell receptor beta chain is from a study of OX40 agonist ivuxolimab in advanced cancers. Profiled with immunoSEQ multiplex PCR; TCRdb holds only in-frame clones, not every one. The repertoire holds about 91,000 clones, 85% seen once, with approximately 0.2% in the top ten. This CDR3 is built from 16 residues. Germline CDR1 and CDR2: SGHTA and FQGNSA. V was clipped by 1 base and J by 7 bases; unmatched bases: 9. The V gene is TRBV7-2, the J gene TRBJ2-2, with 7 bases lining up with TRBD2. The source was CD4+ or CD8+ T cells sorted from blood, collected in a trial of the OX40 agonist ivuxolimab. The receptor was isolated from an adult with an advanced solid tumor such as melanoma, head and neck, liver or kidney cancer. CDR3 sequence: CASSLVGTTQGGELFF. CDR3 in DNA: TGTGCCAGCAGCTTAGTCGGGACTACCCAGGGCGGGGAGCTGTTTTTT.